This passage covers 5 T cell receptor beta chains from one sample sequenced in a study of vaccination effects on CD4 cells after COVID-19. The antigens these receptors bind are not known. Culturing for more than eight days preceded CD4+ T cell isolation. The assay was immunoSEQ multiplex PCR, and TCRdb's table has in-frame clones only and misses some. The sample carries tens of thousands of clones, 60% to 80% recorded once. Sequenced here: CD4+ T cells from PBMCs cultured without peptide, sampled before COVID-19 vaccination. These receptor sequences come from a human donor who received a COVID-19 vaccine.

This clone is termed medium-sized. V is TRBV14 and J is TRBJ2-2; a weak D match, TRBD1 (6 bases). This CDR3 is 15 amino acids long. CDR1 is SGHDN, CDR2 FVKESK, per germline. Between the trimmed V and J ends, which lost 0 bases and 4 bases, there was a span of 9 bases. The CDR3: CASSQDTGFTGELFF. As DNA, the CDR3 is TGTGCCAGCAGCCAAGACACAGGGTTCACCGGGGAGCTGTTTTTT.

This clone has just a few counts. The chain links TRBV2 to TRBJ2-7; perhaps D is TRBD1 or TRBD2 (5 bases each). V was trimmed by 7 bases and J by 3 bases, leaving 13 bases between them. Germline CDR1 and CDR2: SNHLY and FYNNEI. CDR3 length: 13 amino acids. The CDR3: CASKRDQNYEQYV. CDR3 nucleotide sequence: TGTGCCAGCAAAAGGGACCAGAACTACGAGCAGTACGTC.

The chain recombines TRBV9 with TRBJ2-7; D might be TRBD1 or TRBD2, each matching 5 bases. V dropped 4 bases and J dropped 4 bases, with 9 bases sitting between them. This CDR3 comprises 12 residues. Germline V gene sequence: CDR1 SGDLS, CDR2 YYNGEE. This CDR3 is CASSPREYEQYV. The CDR3, as DNA: TGTGCCAGCAGCCCCAGGGAGTACGAGCAGTACGTC.

The V gene is TRBV6-5, the J gene TRBJ1-1; D not certain. V shed 6 bases and J shed 1 base, with 0 bases lying between them. The CDR3 sequence is 10 residues long. The germline CDR1 and CDR2 sequences are MNHEY and SVGAGI. This CDR3 is CASRNTEAFF. The CDR3 DNA is TGTGCCAGCAGGAACACTGAAGCTTTCTTT.

This chain joins TRBV11-3 and TRBJ2-6; D gene ambiguous. The germline V gene encodes CDR1 SGHNT and CDR2 YENEEA. The CDR3 contains 15 residues. V lost 2 bases, J lost 4 bases, and 9 bases lay in between. In DNA form, the CDR3 reads TGTGCCAGCAGCTTATTCATTTCCGGGGCCAACGTCCTGACTTTC. Its protein is CASSLFISGANVLTF.